What follows is one T cell receptor beta chain and its context. Its antigen is unknown. PCR employed 60 Vbeta and 13 Jbeta primers. As originally analysed: As a later analysis found, there were 78 million or so unique TCR beta chains, of which some 10 million were shared. TCRdb keeps only in-frame clones here, not all; method: immunoSEQ multiplex PCR. V and J calls and clone size are given by that table; D and trimming were obtained from the DNA. Of around 190,000 clones listed, about 79% are singletons. The data belong to a study of cytomegalovirus exposure and HLA in healthy donors. Study details: Some 85 million unique TCRs, all from HLA-typed donors, were included in an early release of the data. Whole-study findings and limits: Data from an earlier analysis indicated that most TCR beta V segments were productive either about 87% or about 30% of the time. In vitro checks showed that three CMV-associated chains really do target CMV antigens.

CDR1 and CDR2 (germline): LNHNV, YYDKDF (reference sequence). This CDR3 contains 15 residues. Trimming took 0 bases from V and 8 from J, leaving 16 bases between them. The V call is TRBV15, the J call TRBJ1-2; no clear D. The sequence was obtained from a girl aged 2-9 years in good health and CMV-seropositive. The sample comprised PBMCs. The CDR3 DNA sequence: TGTGCCACCAGCAGAGATAGCGGCCCCGGCGTCGGCTACACCTTC. It is translated as CATSRDSGPGVGYTF.